Presented here are 25 T cell receptor beta chains from one specimen sequenced in a study of shared clonotypes between healthy human individuals. CD45RO negativity and positive selection for CCR7 defined naive CD8 cells, a population that excluded terminally differentiated effector memory CD45RA+ cells. The assay was immunoSEQ multiplex PCR, and TCRdb's table has in-frame clones only and misses some. The sample includes around 2.1 million clones, about 92% of them seen just once. The sample taken for sequencing was naive CD8+ T cells from PBMCs. The source is a man younger than 30 in good health. Some clones in this sample may be carry-over from other donors' samples.

Turning to this clone: This sample also contains other DNA sequences that code for the same CDR3. This chain connects TRBV18 to TRBJ2-7, with 14 bases lining up with TRBD2. Germline loops: CDR1 KGHSH, CDR2 LQKENI. Trimming removed 6 bases from V and 5 bases from J; junction bases left unmatched: 6. The CDR3 runs to 15 residues. The CDR3 spells CASSPGTSGSHEQYF. In nucleotides, the CDR3 is TGTGCCAGCTCCCCAGGGACTAGCGGGAGCCACGAGCAGTACTTC.

This sequence joins TRBV30 and TRBJ2-2; the match to TRBD2 covers 16 bases. CDR1 and CDR2 (germline): GTSNPN, SVGIG (reference sequence). The V gene end was trimmed by 6 bases and the J gene end by 6 bases; junction bases not matched to a gene: 7. The CDR3 covers 16 residues. The CDR3 bases are TGTGCCTGCGACGGGACTAGCGGGAGGGGGCCCGGGGAGCTGTTTTTT. Its protein is CACDGTSGRGPGELFF.

The chain is built from TRBV4-1 and TRBJ2-2; no clear D. The germline gives CDR1 MGHRA, CDR2 YSYEKL. This CDR3 is 18 amino acids long. The V end was cut by 0 bases, the J end by 9 bases, with 23 bases between. The CDR3 DNA reads as TGCGCCAGCAGCCAAGAATTAGGAAAAAACAGTCCGAGTCGGGAGCTGTTTTTT. Translated, it gives CASSQELGKNSPSRELFF.

The chain uses TRBV13 and TRBJ1-3; D may be TRBD1 (5 bases). Germline V CDR1 and CDR2: PRHDT, FYEKMQ (reference sequence). CDR3 length: 16 amino acids. Trimming pared 4 bases from V and 0 bases from J, leaving 13 bases between. The DNA for the CDR3 is TGTGCCAGCAGCTCGGGCTACAGGATCTCTGGAAACACCATATATTTT. Translated: CASSSGYRISGNTIYF.

The chain is built from TRBV19 and TRBJ1-1, with a possible D match to TRBD1 (6 bases). Germline CDR1 LNHDA, CDR2 SQIVND (reference sequence). Trimming pared 3 bases from V and 0 bases from J, leaving 17 bases between. This CDR3 region has 17 residues. This CDR3 is CASSMMPGVRVNTEAFF. The CDR3 DNA reads TGTGCCAGTAGTATGATGCCAGGGGTGAGGGTGAACACTGAAGCTTTCTTT.

The rearrangement uses TRBV2 and TRBJ2-5; D gene ambiguous. Between the trimmed V and J ends, which lost 3 bases and 4 bases, there was a span of 12 bases. The CDR3 totals 14 residues. The germline gives CDR1 SNHLY, CDR2 FYNNEI. For the CDR3, the DNA is TGTGCCAGCAGTGAGGCCGGACGCCTAGAGACCCAGTACTTC. Translated, it gives CASSEAGRLETQYF.

The chain has TRBV29-1 and TRBJ2-1, with D tentatively TRBD2 (6 bases). CDR3 size: 15 residues. Germline-derived CDR1 and CDR2 are SQVTM and ANQGSEA. The V and J ends lost 4 bases and 0 bases respectively, with 13 bases between them. The CDR3 sequence is CSVGSGLSSYNEQFF. CDR3 nucleotide sequence: TGCAGCGTTGGAAGCGGGTTGAGCTCCTACAATGAGCAGTTCTTC.

The chain joins TRBV19 to TRBJ1-2, with unresolved D. The V end was cut by 3 bases, the J end by 4 bases, with 12 bases between. Germline CDR1 LNHDA, CDR2 SQIVND (reference sequence). The CDR3 covers 14 residues. The CDR3 DNA follows: TGTGCCAGTAGTATTACCTCGGGCGGCTATGGCTACACCTTC. Its protein is CASSITSGGYGYTF.

The table lists this clone with a count of one. This sample includes further DNA sequences coding for the same CDR3. The genes are TRBV12-5 and TRBJ2-1; no firm D call. This CDR3 is 13 amino acids long. The V end lost 1 base, the J end lost 2 bases, and 3 bases lay between the germline ends. CDR1 is LGHNT, CDR2 FRNRAP, per germline. The CDR3 DNA follows: TGTGCTAGTGGTTTGGGACCCTACAATGAGCAGTTCTTC. This translates into CASGLGPYNEQFF.

This chain connects TRBV10-3 to TRBJ1-2; TRBD1 matches 7 bases. The trim removed 6 bases at V and 5 bases at J, leaving 3 bases unmatched. Germline CDR1 is ENHRY and CDR2 is SYGVKD. The CDR3 length is 12 residues. Here the CDR3 reads CAIRDRDYGYTF. CDR3 in DNA: TGTGCCATCAGAGACAGGGATTATGGCTACACCTTC.

V is TRBV18 and J is TRBJ1-2, with D hard to call. The CDR3 contains 15 residues. V was pared by 3 bases and J by 0 bases, with 11 bases between. Germline CDR1 is KGHSH and CDR2 is LQKENI. CDR3 loop: CASSPEDRANYGYTF. The CDR3 region has the DNA TGTGCCAGCTCACCGGAGGACCGGGCTAACTATGGCTACACCTTC.

The chain combines TRBV28 with TRBJ1-2; D remains unclear. With 4 bases removed from V and 4 bases from J, the gap between germline ends came to 16 bases. The germline CDR1 and CDR2 sequences are MDHEN and SYDVKM. The CDR3 covers 15 residues. The CDR3 sequence is CASSYLRADLYGYTF. The CDR3 DNA reads TGTGCCAGCAGTTACCTTCGGGCAGACCTCTATGGCTACACCTTC.

The rearrangement uses TRBV5-4 and TRBJ1-1; 7 bases map to TRBD1. Germline V CDR1 and CDR2: SGHNT, YYREEE (reference sequence). This CDR3 region has 14 residues. Trimming took 2 bases from V and 4 from J; bases not matched to a gene: 5. The CDR3 loop is CASSFEGAATEAFF. The CDR3 DNA sequence: TGTGCCAGCAGCTTCGAGGGGGCGGCCACTGAAGCTTTCTTT.

The rearrangement links TRBV15 to TRBJ1-5; weak D call: TRBD1 (5 bases). Trimming stripped 5 bases from V and 1 base from J, with 15 bases between. Germline assignment: CDR1 LNHNV and CDR2 YYDKDF (reference sequence). The CDR3 length is 16 residues. The CDR3 reads CATSEPGTVSNQPQHF. The DNA of the CDR3 is TGTGCCACCAGCGAACCCGGGACGGTCAGCAATCAGCCCCAGCATTTT. Looking up the rest from reference TRBV15 and TRBJ1-5 gives the full variable domain: DAMVIQNPRYQVTQFGKPVTLSCSQTLNHNVMYWYQQKSSQAPKLLFHYYDKDFNNEADTPDNFQSRRPNTSFCFLDIRSPGLGDTAMYLCATSEPGTVSNQPQHFGDGTRLSIL.

The chain has TRBV28 and TRBJ2-5, with D possibly matching TRBD2 (6 bases). The CDR3 spans 17 residues. The germline V gene encodes CDR1 MDHEN and CDR2 SYDVKM. Trimming took off 3 bases at V and 2 bases at J, with 19 bases between the two ends. The CDR3 protein is CASSFTLSGTEQETQYF. CDR3 sequence (DNA): TGTGCCAGCAGTTTCACCTTATCCGGGACTGAACAAGAGACCCAGTACTTC.

The rearrangement links TRBV27 to TRBJ2-7; the D gene is possibly TRBD2 (5 bases). The CDR3 totals 13 residues. Germline V gene lookup returns CDR1 MNHEY and CDR2 SMNVEV (reference sequence). V dropped 5 bases and J dropped 3 bases, with 11 bases sitting between them. CDR3 nucleotide sequence: TGTGCCAGCAGTGCGCTAGCTAACTACGAGCAGTACTTC. Amino acid sequence: CASSALANYEQYF.

The rearrangement joins TRBV2 to TRBJ2-7, with TRBD2 matching over 13 bases. With V trimmed by 7 bases and J by 4 bases, 7 bases remained unmatched. Per the germline V gene, CDR1 is SNHLY and CDR2 is FYNNEI. CDR3 length: 15 residues. The CDR3 sequence: CASIYGLAGVYEQYF. Here the CDR3 DNA reads TGTGCCAGCATTTATGGACTAGCGGGAGTGTACGAGCAGTACTTC.

J is TRBJ2-7 and V is TRBV5-1; D remains unclear. Trimming cost V 1 base and J 6 bases, with 5 bases left between them. Germline V gene lookup returns CDR1 SGHRS and CDR2 YFSETQ. The CDR3 consists of 11 residues. The CDR3 bases are TGCGCCAGCAGCTTGAACTCCGAGCAGTACTTC. Amino acids: CASSLNSEQYF.

The chain recombines TRBV15 with TRBJ2-7; 8 bases line up with TRBD2. J lost 3 bases, V lost 5 bases, and 9 bases had no gene match. Germline CDR1 reads LNHNV; CDR2 reads YYDKDF (reference sequence). The CDR3 totals 15 residues. CDR3 amino acids: CATSPGMGLDYEQYF. For the CDR3, the DNA is TGTGCCACCAGCCCAGGCATGGGACTAGACTACGAGCAGTACTTC.

The rearrangement uses TRBV10-2 and TRBJ2-7; 7 nucleotides agree with TRBD2. This CDR3 is 17 amino acids long. Germline V gives CDR1 WSHSY, CDR2 SAAADI. V lost 0 bases to trimming and J lost 1 base; unmatched junction nucleotides: 9. The CDR3 nucleotides read TGCGCCAGCAGTGAGTCACGACTAGCCGGGAGTTCCTACGAGCAGTACTTC. Translating it yields CASSESRLAGSSYEQYF.

This clone has a handful of counts. V gene TRBV9 combines with J gene TRBJ2-1; 10 bases are a match to TRBD2. This CDR3 has 21 amino acids. Germline V gene sequence: CDR1 SGDLS, CDR2 YYNGEE. V dropped 4 bases and J dropped 7; count of bases not matched to a gene: 26. The CDR3 coding sequence is TGTGCCAGCAGCTACTCAAAAGGGGCTAGCGGGAGCGTGGAGGGAGGGAATGAGCAGTTCTTC. It yields the protein CASSYSKGASGSVEGGNEQFF.

The chain combines TRBV9 with TRBJ2-7; TRBD2 matches 8 bases. This CDR3 is 14 amino acids long. Germline V lookup: CDR1 SGDLS, CDR2 YYNGEE. V was pared by 0 bases and J by 4 bases, with 3 bases of the junction left unmatched. The CDR3 bases are TGTGCCAGCAGCGTAGAAGCGGGAGAATACGAGCAGTACTTC. Its protein product is CASSVEAGEYEQYF.

The J gene is TRBJ1-1, the V gene TRBV4-1; 9 nucleotides match TRBD1. CDR3 length: 15 amino acids. The germline V gene has CDR1 MGHRA and CDR2 YSYEKL. V trimming: 5 bases; J trimming: 1 base; junction bases outside the gene matches: 5. CDR3 sequence: CASSMRTGENTEAFF. The CDR3 DNA reads TGCGCCAGCAGCATGCGGACAGGGGAGAACACTGAAGCTTTCTTT.

V usage is TRBV21-1 and J usage is TRBJ1-4; the D call in the table, TRBD1, was not verified against the DNA. TRBV21-1 is reported as a pseudogene. The CDR3 is 14 residues long. DNA of the CDR3: TGTGCCAGCGATTCGGACAGGGGGAGGGAAAAACTGTTTTTT. It codes for CASDSDRGREKLFF.

The V call is TRBV7-9, the J call TRBJ1-1, with a weak D call TRBD1 (6 bases). The CDR3 is 17 residues long. Deletions cut 5 bases from V and 0 bases from J, with 19 bases between. The germline V gene has CDR1 SEHNR and CDR2 FQNEAQ (reference sequence). Here the CDR3 reads CASSTGFQGRMNTEAFF. Here the CDR3 DNA reads TGTGCCAGCAGCACAGGCTTCCAGGGGCGGATGAACACTGAAGCTTTCTTT.